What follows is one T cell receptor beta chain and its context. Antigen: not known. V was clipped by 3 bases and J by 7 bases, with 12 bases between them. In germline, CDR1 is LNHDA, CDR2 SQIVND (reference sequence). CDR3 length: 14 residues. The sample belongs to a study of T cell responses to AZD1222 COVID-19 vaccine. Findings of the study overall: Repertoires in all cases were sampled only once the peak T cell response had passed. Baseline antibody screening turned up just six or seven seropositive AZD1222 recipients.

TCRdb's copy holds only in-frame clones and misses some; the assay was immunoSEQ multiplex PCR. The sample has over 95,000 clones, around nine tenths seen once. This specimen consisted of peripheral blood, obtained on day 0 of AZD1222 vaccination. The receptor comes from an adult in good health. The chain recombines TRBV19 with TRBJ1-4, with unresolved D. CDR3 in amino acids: CASSMLGTGEKLFF. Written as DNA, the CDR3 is TGTGCCAGTAGTATGCTTGGAACGGGTGAAAAACTGTTTTTT.